These 32 T cell receptor beta chains were all obtained from the same sample, sequenced in a study of early T cells in non-severe SARS-CoV-2 infection. TCRdb reprocessed the 5' RACE reads via MiXCR and lists one record per CDR3 protein. The profile shows approximately 29,000 distinct CDR3 sequences, approximately 5.3% of them singletons. What was sequenced was whole blood. The receptors stem from an adult who was a healthcare worker with PCR-confirmed SARS-CoV-2 infection or an uninfected control (not recorded which).

This clonotype was counted many times. The V gene is TRBV7-9, the J gene TRBJ1-1; D call uncertain. The CDR3 has 13 amino acids. Between the trimmed V and J ends, which lost 1 base and 8 bases, there was a span of 11 bases. Looked up from germline, CDR1 is SEHNR and CDR2 is FQNEAQ (reference sequence). CDR3 DNA sequence: TGTGCCAGCAGCTTAGTCCTGGGAGGAGAAGCTTTCTTT. Residues: CASSLVLGGEAFF.

This clonotype was seen only a few times. The genes are TRBV30 and TRBJ2-7; TRBD1 matches at 11 bases. This CDR3 contains 14 residues. Germline CDR1 and CDR2: GTSNPN and SVGIG (reference sequence). The ends lost 3 bases at V and 4 bases at J; junction bases unmatched: 5. The CDR3 DNA follows: TGTGCCTGGAGCAGAGGACAGGGGGCTTACGAGCAGTACTTC. This translates into CAWSRGQGAYEQYF.

This clonotype was counted many times. The chain recombines TRBV7-6 with TRBJ2-7; D not resolved. Germline assignment: CDR1 SGHVS and CDR2 FNYEAQ. Trimming removed 5 bases from V and 0 bases from J, with 11 bases in between. The CDR3 covers 14 residues. The CDR3 region is CASSPEPDSYEQYF. For the CDR3, the DNA is TGTGCCAGCAGCCCAGAGCCGGACTCCTACGAGCAGTACTTC. The whole variable domain, filled in from reference TRBV7-6 and TRBJ2-7, reads GAGVSQSPRYKVTKRGQDVALRCDPISGHVSLYWYRQALGQGPEFLTYFNYEAQQDKSGLPNDRFSAERPEGSISTLTIQRTEQRDSAMYRCASSPEPDSYEQYFGPGTRLTVT.

J is TRBJ2-4 and V is TRBV7-2; 8 nucleotides agree with TRBD1. This CDR3 is built from 15 residues. V was clipped by 3 bases and J by 3 bases; unmatched bases: 4. The germline V gene encodes CDR1 SGHTA and CDR2 FQGNSA. CDR3 coding DNA: TGTGCCAGCAGCTTCTTCGACAGGGGCAAAAACATTCAGTACTTC. This translates into CASSFFDRGKNIQYF.

This clonotype appeared a few times. As DNA, the CDR3 is TGCAGCGTTGCCCAGGGACAGCAGGGCTATGGCTACACCTTC. The encoded protein is CSVAQGQQGYGYTF. The chain carries TRBV29-1 and TRBJ1-2; 7 nucleotides agree with TRBD1. Trimming cost V 4 bases and J 4 bases; bases outside gene matches: 9. From germline, CDR1 is SQVTM and CDR2 ANQGSEA. There are 14 residues in the CDR3.

This clonotype was recorded at least ten times. This chain connects TRBV27 to TRBJ1-2, with D possibly matching TRBD1 (5 bases). Germline V gene lookup returns CDR1 MNHEY and CDR2 SMNVEV (reference sequence). Trimming pared 8 bases from V and 0 bases from J, leaving 16 bases between. The CDR3 is 15 residues long. The CDR3 nucleotides are TGTGCCAGCCCGGGGGTCGGCCCGCCTAACTATGGCTACACCTTC. Translated: CASPGVGPPNYGYTF.

This clonotype was seen ten or more times. This chain joins TRBV9 and TRBJ2-6; D gene unclear. Germline V gives CDR1 SGDLS, CDR2 YYNGEE. Trimming left V 4 bases short and J 0 bases short, with 11 bases between. The CDR3 has 16 amino acids. CDR3: CASSPPTGSGANVLTF. The CDR3 region has the DNA TGTGCCAGCAGCCCCCCCACCGGCTCTGGGGCCAACGTCCTGACTTTC. Full variable domain (remainder filled in from reference TRBV9 and TRBJ2-6): DSGVTQTPKHLITATGQRVTLRCSPRSGDLSVYWYQQSLDQGLQFLIQYYNGEERAKGNILERFSAQQFPDLHSELNLSSLELGDSALYFCASSPPTGSGANVLTFGAGSRLTVL.

This clonotype was seen at least ten times. The genes are TRBV6-2 or TRBV6-3 and TRBJ2-2; TRBD2 agrees at 7 bases. The CDR3 runs 14 residues. The trim removed 2 bases at V and 9 bases at J, leaving 6 bases unmatched. Germline CDR1 MNHEY, CDR2 SVGEGT. This CDR3 is CASSYASTSRELFF. CDR3 sequence (DNA): TGTGCCAGCAGTTACGCTTCGACTAGCCGGGAGCTGTTTTTT.

This clonotype occurred a few times. The chain couples TRBV20-1 to TRBJ2-3; unclear D gene. Germline V gene sequence: CDR1 DFQATT, CDR2 SNEGSKA (reference sequence). CDR3 length: 11 amino acids. Deletions cut 6 bases from V and 1 base from J, with 5 bases between. CDR3 DNA sequence: TGCAGTGCCCGGGGCACAGATACGCAGTATTTT. Its translation is CSARGTDTQYF.

This clonotype has ten or more counts. The rearrangement joins TRBV27 to TRBJ2-4; 9 nucleotides align to TRBD2. CDR1 and CDR2 from the germline V gene are MNHEY and SMNVEV (reference sequence). The CDR3 loop spans 18 amino acids. V lost 6 bases, J lost 0 bases, and 12 bases stayed unmatched. CDR3 sequence: CASRALAGSISAKNIQYF. CDR3 sequence (DNA): TGTGCCAGCAGAGCGCTAGCGGGGTCCATATCAGCCAAAAACATTCAGTACTTC.

This clonotype appeared many times. The V and J genes are TRBV7-2 and TRBJ2-3, with 11 bases matching TRBD2. The germline CDR1 and CDR2 sequences are SGHTA and FQGNSA. V trimming: 2 bases; J trimming: 1 base; junction bases outside the gene matches: 5. There are 17 residues in the CDR3. The CDR3 loop reads CASSLLTTSGGTDTQYF. The CDR3 DNA is TGTGCCAGCAGCTTACTTACGACTAGCGGGGGCACAGATACGCAGTATTTT. Full variable domain (outside the CDR3, taken from reference TRBV7-2 and TRBJ2-3): GAGVSQSPSNKVTEKGKDVELRCDPISGHTALYWYRQSLGQGLEFLIYFQGNSAPDKSGLPSDRFSAERTGGSVSTLTIQRTQQEDSAVYLCASSLLTTSGGTDTQYFGPGTRLTVL.

This clonotype showed up many times. The genes are TRBV10-2 and TRBJ2-5, with D perhaps TRBD2 (5 bases). Trimming stripped 6 bases from V and 2 bases from J, with 10 bases between. The length of the CDR3 is 13 residues. From germline, CDR1 is WSHSY and CDR2 SAAADI. The CDR3 loop reads CASSGLQQETQYF. For the CDR3, the DNA is TGCGCCAGCAGCGGACTGCAACAAGAGACCCAGTACTTC.

In this sample, this clonotype turned up many times. The J gene is TRBJ2-5, the V gene TRBV7-7; D remains unclear. The V end lost 1 base, the J end lost 2 bases, and 5 bases lay between the germline ends. The CDR3 consists of 13 residues. Germline loops: CDR1 SSHAT, CDR2 FNYEAQ (reference sequence). The CDR3 here is CASSLELQETQYF. The CDR3 coding sequence is TGTGCCAGCAGCTTAGAGTTACAAGAGACCCAGTACTTC.

Details on this clonotype: The junction and the germline gene differ at one end; a read error may be behind it. This chain joins TRBV15 and TRBJ2-7; a weak D match, TRBD2 (6 bases). Germline values: CDR1 LNHNV, CDR2 YYDKDF (reference sequence). The CDR3 runs to 13 residues. The CDR3 DNA reads TGTGCCACCGGCAGGGACTTCTCCTACGAGCAGTACTTC. It specifies CATGRDFSYEQYF.

At least ten counts were recorded for this clonotype. The genes are TRBV7-2 and TRBJ2-1, with D possibly matching TRBD2 (5 bases). V was trimmed by 7 bases and J by 4 bases, leaving 17 bases between them. This CDR3 spans 15 amino acids. Germline V gene data show CDR1 as SGHTA and CDR2 as FQGNSA. The CDR3 DNA follows: TGTGCCAGCATCTTCGCGGGCCTGGGTTACAATGAGCAGTTCTTC. Translated, it gives CASIFAGLGYNEQFF.

The J gene is TRBJ2-4, the V gene TRBV12-3 or TRBV12-4, with D possibly being TRBD1 (6 bases). V lost 5 bases and J lost 7, with 12 bases in between. This CDR3 is 13 amino acids long. DNA for the CDR3: TGTGCCAGCAGTCCGAACAGGGAGAACATTCAGTACTTC. It codes for CASSPNRENIQYF.

In its sample, this clonotype was seen many times. J is TRBJ2-2 and V is TRBV11-2; D not certain. V was cut by 3 bases and J by 6 bases, with 2 bases left in between. Germline values: CDR1 SGHAT, CDR2 FQNNGV. The CDR3 sequence is 11 residues long. CDR3 nucleotide sequence: TGTGCCAGCAGCTTCGCCGGGGAGCTGTTTTTT. Translated: CASSFAGELFF. The entire variable domain, with the rest obtained from reference TRBV11-2 and TRBJ2-2, is as follows: EAGVAQSPRYKIIEKRQSVAFWCNPISGHATLYWYQQILGQGPKLLIQFQNNGVVDDSQLPKDRFSAERLKGVDSTLKIQPAKLEDSAVYLCASSFAGELFFGEGSRLTVL.

CDR3 region: CASSYSGVLYEQYF. CDR3 DNA sequence: TGTGCCAGCAGTTACTCGGGGGTCCTCTACGAGCAGTACTTC. The chain uses TRBV6-2 or TRBV6-3 and TRBJ2-7, with D possibly being TRBD1 or TRBD2 (5 bases each). The CDR3 is 14 amino acids. Trimming took 0 bases from V and 3 from J, leaving 9 bases between them. CDR1 and CDR2 (germline): MNHEY, SVGEGT.

Only a few counts were recorded for this clonotype. The rearrangement links TRBV20-1 to TRBJ2-7; the match to TRBD2 covers 7 bases. V shed 5 bases and J 0 bases; nucleotides not matched to a gene: 7. The germline V gene has CDR1 DFQATT and CDR2 SNEGSKA (reference sequence). The CDR3 contains 14 residues. The CDR3 loop reads CSAGRASNSYEQYF. The CDR3 DNA sequence: TGCAGTGCTGGGAGGGCTTCTAACTCCTACGAGCAGTACTTC.

This clonotype was counted many times. This chain connects TRBV9 to TRBJ2-5, with 12 bases matching TRBD2. The CDR3 totals 17 residues. Trimming cost V 0 bases and J 5 bases; bases outside gene matches: 8. Looked up from germline, CDR1 is SGDLS and CDR2 is YYNGEE. The CDR3 nucleotides are TGTGCCAGCAGCGTAGGTTCTAGCGGGGGGGCCGAGGAGACCCAGTACTTC. Residues: CASSVGSSGGAEETQYF.

This clonotype was recorded at least ten times. The chain joins TRBV7-3 to TRBJ2-3; no definite D call. Germline CDR1 SGHTA, CDR2 FQGTGA. The CDR3 covers 13 residues. V was shortened by 1 base and J by 6 bases, with 8 bases between the two germline ends. The CDR3 spells CASSLNGRDTQYF. DNA for the CDR3: TGTGCCAGCAGCTTAAATGGGCGGGATACGCAGTATTTT.

With respect to this clonotype: This may arise from a read error, as a much more abundant clone is one base away. The chain combines TRBV5-1 with TRBJ1-2; weak D call: TRBD1 (6 bases). This CDR3 is 14 amino acids long. The germline gives CDR1 SGHRS, CDR2 YFSETQ. Here the CDR3 reads CASSLEGQRYGCTF. The CDR3, as DNA: TGCGCCAGCAGCCTAGAAGGACAGCGCTATGGCTGCACCTTC.

This clonotype has at least ten counts. This chain links TRBV18 with TRBJ1-1; D is perhaps TRBD1 (5 bases). The V end was cut by 4 bases, the J end by 1 base, with 13 bases between. In germline, CDR1 is KGHSH, CDR2 LQKENI. This CDR3 contains 15 residues. Here the CDR3 reads CASSLGAPRNTEAFF. The CDR3 nucleotides read TGTGCCAGCTCACTAGGGGCCCCTCGGAACACTGAAGCTTTCTTT.

This clonotype was counted ten times or more. DNA for the CDR3: TGCAGCGCCGGGACTAGCGGGAACGAGCAGTACTTC. Translating gives CSAGTSGNEQYF. This rearrangement joins TRBV29-1 to TRBJ2-7, with 13 bases aligning to TRBD2. V lost 7 bases and J lost 5; bases outside the gene matches: 2. Germline CDR1 SQVTM, CDR2 ANQGSEA. The CDR3 has 12 residues.

V is TRBV4-3 and J is TRBJ2-3; 10 nucleotides agree with TRBD1. There are 16 residues in the CDR3. The V gene's germline CDR1 is LGHNA and CDR2 YSLEER. The junction had 6 bases not matched to a gene; V was cut back by 1 base and J by 5 bases. CDR3 residues: CASSQADRGNGDTQYF. Written as DNA, the CDR3 is TGCGCCAGCAGCCAAGCGGACAGGGGGAATGGAGATACGCAGTATTTT.

The chain uses TRBV5-1 and TRBJ1-6, with 7 bases fitting TRBD1. V shed 0 bases, J shed 8 bases, and the junction held 5 bases outside the gene matches. In germline, CDR1 is SGHRS, CDR2 YFSETQ. The CDR3 runs 15 residues. The CDR3, as DNA: TGCGCCAGCAGCTTGGGACAGGGAGGCGATTCACCCCTCCACTTT. Translating it yields CASSLGQGGDSPLHF.

This clonotype was picked up a small number of times. This chain joins TRBV14 and TRBJ2-7, with TRBD1 matching over 9 bases. V lost 5 bases, J lost 6 bases, and 2 bases stayed unmatched. Germline V gene sequence: CDR1 SGHDN, CDR2 FVKESK. The length of the CDR3 is 12 residues. CDR3 DNA sequence: TGTGCCAGCAGCGGACAGGGGTTCGAGCAGTACTTC. This gives the protein CASSGQGFEQYF.

This clonotype has a count of ten or more. The rearrangement uses TRBV10-3 and TRBJ2-2, with 7 bases that match TRBD2. J lost 1 base, V lost 10 bases, and 6 bases had no gene match. Looked up from germline, CDR1 is ENHRY and CDR2 is SYGVKD. This CDR3 region has 14 residues. The CDR3 region is CATLQRGNTGELFF. CDR3 nucleotide sequence: TGTGCCACACTCCAGCGGGGGAACACCGGGGAGCTGTTTTTT.

At least ten counts were recorded for this clonotype. The V and J genes are TRBV11-2 and TRBJ2-7, with TRBD2 matching 8 bases. From germline, CDR1 is SGHAT and CDR2 FQNNGV. The CDR3 runs 13 residues. With V trimmed by 4 bases and J by 7 bases, 6 bases remained unmatched. The CDR3 DNA follows: TGTGCCAGCAGCTCAGCGGGGGTTGGGGAGCAGTACTTC. The encoded protein is CASSSAGVGEQYF.

In this sample, this clonotype turned up many times. CDR3 loop: CASSLESSGSLGTQYF. The CDR3 DNA is TGCGCCAGCAGCTTGGAGTCTAGCGGGTCCCTCGGCACGCAGTATTTT. The rearrangement uses TRBV5-1 and TRBJ2-3; TRBD2 matches at 8 bases. Trimming took 0 bases from V and 9 from J; bases not matched to a gene: 12. Germline V CDR1 and CDR2: SGHRS, YFSETQ. This CDR3 is 16 amino acids long.

Ten or more counts support this clonotype. The chain carries TRBV20-1 and TRBJ2-1; 11 bases agree with TRBD2. The V segment lost 6 bases and the J segment 4 bases; nucleotides outside the gene matches: 11. CDR3 size: 16 residues. Germline assignment: CDR1 DFQATT and CDR2 SNEGSKA (reference sequence). The CDR3 bases are TGCAGTGCCCCTAGCGGGGGGTCGAATACGTACAATGAGCAGTTCTTC. As protein: CSAPSGGSNTYNEQFF.

There are many counts of this clonotype. V usage is TRBV20-1 and J usage is TRBJ1-5; D gene uncertain. Germline V lookup: CDR1 DFQATT, CDR2 SNEGSKA (reference sequence). V shed 3 bases and J shed 4 bases, with 13 bases lying between them. This CDR3 contains 14 residues. The CDR3 is CSARLQLPNQPQHF. CDR3 nucleotides: TGCAGTGCTAGGTTACAGCTACCAAATCAGCCCCAGCATTTT.